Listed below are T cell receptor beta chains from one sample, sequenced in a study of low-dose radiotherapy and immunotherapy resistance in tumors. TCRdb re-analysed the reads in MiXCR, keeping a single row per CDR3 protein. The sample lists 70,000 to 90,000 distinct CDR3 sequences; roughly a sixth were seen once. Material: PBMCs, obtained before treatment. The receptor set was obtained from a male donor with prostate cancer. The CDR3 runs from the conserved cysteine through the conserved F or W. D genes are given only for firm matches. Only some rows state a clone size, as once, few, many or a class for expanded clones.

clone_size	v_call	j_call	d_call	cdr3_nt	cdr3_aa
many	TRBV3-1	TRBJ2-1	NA	TGTGCCAGCAGCTCGGGCCATCGCTCCTACAATGAGCAGTTCTTC	CASSSGHRSYNEQFF
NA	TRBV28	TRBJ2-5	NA	TGTGCCAGCAGTTTAGGGGCCCTTGGGGGGACCCAGTACTTC	CASSLGALGGTQYF
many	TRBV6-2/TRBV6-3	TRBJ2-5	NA	TGTGCCAGCAGCCAGAGGCAGCTGGAGACCCAGTACTTC	CASSQRQLETQYF
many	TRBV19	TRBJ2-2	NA	TGTGCCAGTAAAACCCTACCTTCCGGGTTGAACACCGGGGAGCTGTTTTTT	CASKTLPSGLNTGELFF
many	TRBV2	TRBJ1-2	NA	TGTGCCAGCAGTGGGGCCCAGGGGCACCGGGGCTACACCTTC	CASSGAQGHRGYTF
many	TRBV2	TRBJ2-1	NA	TGTGCCAGCAGTGAGGGGGCCTCCTACAATGAGCAGTTCTTC	CASSEGASYNEQFF
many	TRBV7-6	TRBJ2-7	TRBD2	TGTGCCAGCAGCCCTCTACCCGGGACTAGAGGCTACGAGCAGTACTTC	CASSPLPGTRGYEQYF
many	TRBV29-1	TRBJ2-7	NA	TGCAGCGTGGGGGCAGGGGAAGGAGAGCAGTACTTC	CSVGAGEGEQYF
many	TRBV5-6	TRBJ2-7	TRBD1	TGTGCCAGCAGCCCTCTGGGACAGGGAACCTACGAGCAGTACTTC	CASSPLGQGTYEQYF
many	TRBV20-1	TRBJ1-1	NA	TGCAGTGCTAGAGCCCCACGACAGCCCACTGAAGCTTTCTTT	CSARAPRQPTEAFF